The present TCR beta chain was sequenced within a study of response to subunit inactivated influenza vaccine. TCRdb reprocessed the RT-PCR reads with MiXCR, giving one entry per CDR3 protein. The sample lists 630,000 or so distinct CDR3 sequences; 15% to 19% were seen once. The junction had 12 bases not matched to a gene; V was cut back by 1 base and J by 16 bases. The CDR3 spans 14 residues. This clonotype appeared a few times. This receptor was obtained from a man in his fifties or sixties who received an inactivated influenza vaccine. This sample comprised PBMCs from blood, obtained approximately 12 days after vaccination. V usage is TRBV12-3 or TRBV12-4 and J usage is TRBJ2-1; 8 positions agree with TRBD2. Here the CDR3 reads CASSLEDGGLANFF. The CDR3 coding sequence is TGTGCCAGCAGTTTAGAAGACGGAGGACTAGCCAATTTCTTC.